This is a list of T cell receptor beta chains from one sample in a study of regulatory T cells in long-lasting Graves disease. A single record per CDR3 protein comes from TCRdb applying MiXCR to the multiplex PCR reads. Here the sample spans 600,000 to 850,000 distinct CDR3 sequences, 30% being singletons. This specimen was peripheral blood mononuclear cells (PBMCs), taken when the disease was refractory, from a patient treated with antithyroid drugs. These receptors were obtained from a female donor with Graves disease. Both conserved end residues are part of each CDR3. Fields, in order: clone size, V gene, J gene, D gene, CDR3 DNA, CDR3 protein. A D gene is named only where the DNA matches it firmly. Clone size is stated in some rows and not others, as once, few, many or a class when expanded.

>many|TRBV6-1|TRBJ1-6|-
TGTGCCAGCAGTGAACGCATAAGCAATTCACCCCTCCACTTT
CASSERISNSPLHF
>few|TRBV20-1|TRBJ1-2|-
TGCAGTGCTAAGGGGAGGGAGGACTATGGCTACACCTTC
CSAKGREDYGYTF
>few|TRBV2|TRBJ1-1|TRBD1
TGTGCCAGCAGTTCAACAGGGGGCAAGGTAGCTTTCTTT
CASSSTGGKVAFF
>-|TRBV3-1|TRBJ1-5|-
TGTGCCAGCAGCTTTCAAGTGCTGGGTTCGGGTCAGCCCCAGCATTTT
CASSFQVLGSGQPQHF
>few|TRBV12-3/TRBV12-4|TRBJ1-2|-
TGTGCCAGCAGTGCGGGACAATCCTACACCTTC
CASSAGQSYTF
>-|TRBV10-2|TRBJ2-7|-
TGCGCCACCCTCGGTACGGGAGCCTACGAGCAGTACTTC
CATLGTGAYEQYF
>-|TRBV18|TRBJ1-1|-
TGTGCCAGCTCACCTACACGGACGAACACTGAAGCTTTCTTT
CASSPTRTNTEAFF
>many|TRBV6-5|TRBJ2-7|TRBD1
TGTGCCAGCAGTTACTCCAGACCAGGGACAGGGGGCTACGAGCAGTACTTC
CASSYSRPGTGGYEQYF
>-|TRBV7-3|TRBJ2-3|-
TGTGCCAGCAGCTTAGTGCACCAAGGCACAGATACGCAGTATTTT
CASSLVHQGTDTQYF
>-|TRBV7-3|TRBJ1-3|-
TGTGCCAGCAGCTCGGACAGCTCTGGAAACACCATATATTTT
CASSSDSSGNTIYF
>few|TRBV30|TRBJ2-7|TRBD2
TGTGCCTGGAGTCAGGGACTAGCCTACGAGCAGTACTTC
CAWSQGLAYEQYF
>-|TRBV20-1|TRBJ1-2|-
TGCAGTGCTAGCCCCCCTAACTATGGCTACACCTTC
CSASPPNYGYTF
>-|TRBV27|TRBJ1-5|-
TGTGCCACTTCTGAAACAGGGTTCAATCAGCCCCAGCATTTT
CATSETGFNQPQHF
>-|TRBV15|TRBJ1-2|TRBD1
TGTGCCACCAGCGGGGGACAGAGCTATGGCTACACCTTC
CATSGGQSYGYTF
>-|TRBV5-6|TRBJ2-1|-
TGTGCCAGCAGCGGGGACCTCCGTGACAATGAGCAGTTCTTC
CASSGDLRDNEQFF
>-|TRBV10-2|TRBJ2-2|TRBD2
TGCGCCAGCAGTGAGACGGGACTAGCGGGTCGCACCGGGGAGCTGTTTTTT
CASSETGLAGRTGELFF
>few|TRBV27|TRBJ1-4|-
TGTGCCAGCAGTTACAGCGGCGTGAATGAAAAACTGTTTTTT
CASSYSGVNEKLFF
>-|TRBV6-2/TRBV6-3|TRBJ1-5|-
TGTGCCAGCAGTTACGTGAGTAGGGGCTCCAATCAGCCCCAGCATTTT
CASSYVSRGSNQPQHF
>-|TRBV12-3/TRBV12-4|TRBJ2-2|-
TGTGCCAGCAGTTTAGCGAATCGGAGGACCACCGGGGAGCTGTTTTTT
CASSLANRRTTGELFF
>-|TRBV6-1|TRBJ2-2|TRBD1
TGTGCCAGCAGTACCGGACAGGGTGGTATCGCGGACACCGGGGAGCTGTTTTTT
CASSTGQGGIADTGELFF
>few|TRBV2|TRBJ1-1|-
TGTGCCGAAAGGGCCCCTGAAGCTTTCTTT
CAERAPEAFF
>-|TRBV12-3/TRBV12-4|TRBJ2-7|-
TGTGCCAGCAGGGGGGGGACAGACGAGCAGTACTTC
CASRGGTDEQYF
>-|TRBV28|TRBJ2-7|-
TGTGCCAGCAGTCAGTTCTCGGTTGCCGACGTGAGCTTGCCCTACGAGCAGTACTTC
CASSQFSVADVSLPYEQYF
>many|TRBV28|TRBJ1-5|TRBD1
TGTGCCAGCAGTTTAGGACAGGGGAAGCAGCCCCAGCATTTT
CASSLGQGKQPQHF
>many|TRBV3-1|TRBJ1-1|TRBD1
TGTGCCAGCAGTCACGGACAGGGGGAAGCTTTCTTT
CASSHGQGEAFF
>many|TRBV11-2|TRBJ1-4|-
TGTGCCAGCAGCAGCCTCCGCGGACAGCAGAATGAAAAACTGTTTTTT
CASSSLRGQQNEKLFF
>many|TRBV29-1|TRBJ1-1|TRBD1
TGCAGCGTTGCAGGACAGGGCACTGAAGCTTTCTTT
CSVAGQGTEAFF
>few|TRBV6-1|TRBJ1-2|-
TGTGCCAGCAGTCCGCTCCAGACACTAGCTAACTATGGCTACACCTTC
CASSPLQTLANYGYTF
>few|TRBV29-1|TRBJ1-1|-
TGCAGCGTTGAATTCGGCGCTAAAGCTTTCTTT
CSVEFGAKAFF
>many|TRBV12-3/TRBV12-4|TRBJ1-1|-
TGTGCCAGCAGTGTAGGGTGGACGAACACTGAAGCTTTCTTT
CASSVGWTNTEAFF
>-|TRBV28|TRBJ1-1|-
TGTGCCAGCAGACAGCCCCTGGGAGCGAACACTGAAGCTTTCTTT
CASRQPLGANTEAFF
>-|TRBV20-1|TRBJ1-3|-
TGCAGTGCTAGAGGACAGCCCTCTGGAAACACCATATATTTT
CSARGQPSGNTIYF
>-|TRBV6-4|TRBJ2-7|TRBD2
TGTGCCAGCAGTTTAGCGGGGTTGATCTCCTACGAGCAGTACTTC
CASSLAGLISYEQYF
>-|TRBV28|TRBJ1-5|-
TGTGCCAGCAGTTTCGTCGGAAGGCCCCAGCATTTT
CASSFVGRPQHF
>-|TRBV10-3|TRBJ2-7|-
TGTGCCATCAGTGCGAACCGGGACCGCGACTCCTACGAGCAGTACTTC
CAISANRDRDSYEQYF
>once|TRBV20-1|TRBJ2-7|-
TGCAGTGCTAGAGAAACAGCTACCTACGAGCAGTACTTC
CSARETATYEQYF
>once|TRBV20-1|TRBJ1-5|-
TGCAGTGCCCGTCGGGGGGGTGGGCAGCCCCAGCATTTT
CSARRGGGQPQHF
>few|TRBV20-1|TRBJ2-2|-
TGCAGTGCAAGGACTACCGGGACATCAAACACCGGGGAGCTGTTTTTT
CSARTTGTSNTGELFF
>-|TRBV6-2/TRBV6-3|TRBJ2-1|-
TGTGCCAGCAGGGTACAGGGAGCCTACAATGAGCAGTTCTTC
CASRVQGAYNEQFF
>-|TRBV19|TRBJ1-4|-
TGTGCCAGTAAAATGGGTCGGGGGGTTGCAACTAATGAAAAACTGTTTTTT
CASKMGRGVATNEKLFF
>-|TRBV12-5|TRBJ2-7|TRBD1
TGTGCTAGTGGTTTGGGACAGGGAAGAAACGAGCAGTACTTC
CASGLGQGRNEQYF
>once|TRBV19|TRBJ2-2|-
TGTGCCAGTAGTATATTACCCACTGGGGAGCTGTTTTTT
CASSILPTGELFF